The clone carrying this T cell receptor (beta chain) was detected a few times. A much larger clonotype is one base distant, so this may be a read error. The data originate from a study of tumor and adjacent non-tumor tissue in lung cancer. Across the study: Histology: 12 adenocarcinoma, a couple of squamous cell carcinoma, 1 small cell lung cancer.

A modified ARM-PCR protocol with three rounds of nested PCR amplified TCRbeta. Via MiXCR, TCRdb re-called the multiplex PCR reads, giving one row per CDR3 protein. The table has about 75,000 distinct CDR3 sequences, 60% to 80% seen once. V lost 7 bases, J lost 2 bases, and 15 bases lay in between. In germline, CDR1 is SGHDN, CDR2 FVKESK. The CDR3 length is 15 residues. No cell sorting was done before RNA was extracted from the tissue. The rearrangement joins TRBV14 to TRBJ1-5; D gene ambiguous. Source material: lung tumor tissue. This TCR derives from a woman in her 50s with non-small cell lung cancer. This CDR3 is CASNHSLTRNQPQHF. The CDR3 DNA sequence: TGTGCCAGCAACCATTCGTTGACCCGCAATCAGCCCCAGCATTTT.